This T cell receptor beta chain emerged from a study of OX40 agonist ivuxolimab in advanced cancers. Regarding the study in general: The costimulatory receptor OX40 (CD134) was targeted by ivuxolimab, a fully human IgG2 agonistic monoclonal antibody. Among the approximately 54 dose-escalation patients, around 19 had hepatocellular carcinoma, roughly 15 melanoma, 9 renal cell carcinoma and 9 head and neck cancer. The dose-escalation cohort was roughly 87% male with a mean age of approximately 60 years, ranging from roughly 20 to 85. The purpose of peripheral TCRbeta sequencing was to test whether ivuxolimab changed TCR sequence diversity and led to clonal T-cell expansion. The paper describes the monotherapy dose-escalation part (N of about 47 patients) of the phase I trial of ivuxolimab. Partial responses occurred in three dose-escalation patients: two with cutaneous melanoma and one with hepatocellular carcinoma. Patients were allowed to have had prior anti-PD-1, anti-PD-L1 or anti-CTLA-4 therapy, and roughly two fifths of the dose-escalation patients had been treated with checkpoint inhibitors. Intravenous ivuxolimab was administered to patients every 2 weeks at six dose levels: 0.01, 0.1, 0.3, 1.5, 3 and 10 mg/kg.

A note on this clone: What antigen it recognizes has not been identified. Base quality data are lacking; no much larger clone is found one base away.

For sequencing of the TCRbeta CDR3 region, genomic DNA was extracted from the sorted cells. The immunoSEQ Assay was used for sequencing of TCRbeta CDR3 regions. TCRdb obtained this table from immuneACCESS and retained in-frame rearrangements with V and J assigned. These tables miss some clones; where compared with another copy, unresolved V genes account for less than half of the shortfall, and the remainder is unexplained. The sample table holds 34,000 or so clones, of which approximately 90% were seen once. The leading ten clones occupy about 4.5% of the sample. The trial excluded patients who had a history of autoimmune disease or who were on systemic immunosuppression. Peripheral blood for TCR sequencing was collected from all dose cohorts at baseline, on cycle 4 day 1, and on cycle 7 day 1. Samples were obtained from an open-label, multicenter, first-in-human phase I dose-escalation trial of ivuxolimab. Adults with locally advanced or metastatic melanoma, renal cell carcinoma, hepatocellular carcinoma or head and neck squamous cell carcinoma were enrolled in the trial. CD4+ and CD8+ T cells were sorted separately from peripheral blood before TCR sequencing.

The paper as a whole reports these results and caveats: Antigen specificity was not determined for the clonally expanded peripheral T cells. Low levels of normalized T-cell clonal expansion were also shown by some nonresponding patients. At doses from 0.1 to 3.0 mg/kg, clonal expansion was seen in both CD4+ and CD8+ blood T cells between baseline and week 6. After ivuxolimab, CD8+ T cells had more expanded clones than CD4+ T cells on average. In the 0.1-3.0 mg/kg groups, partial responders were among the patients with the lowest normalized peripheral clonal expansion, particularly in CD8+ T cells.

V sheds 0 bases and J sheds 2 bases, leaving 8 bases between their ends. There are 14 amino acids in the CDR3, from cysteine to phenylalanine inclusive. The retained sequence is limited to the CDR3, 42 bases, with the frame set at the first base. CDR1 and CDR2 are read off the germline V gene as SGDLS and YYNGEE. In this chain, TRBV9 is recombined with TRBJ1-1, with TRBD1 perhaps the D gene, on 5 matching bases. This receptor was obtained from an adult with an advanced solid tumor such as melanoma, head and neck, liver or kidney cancer. The sample in question was CD4+ or CD8+ T cells sorted from blood, obtained in a trial of the OX40 agonist ivuxolimab. This receptor has the CDR3 CASSVEGQNTEAFF. The sequenced DNA: TGTGCCAGCAGCGTAGAGGGGCAAAACACTGAAGCTTTCTTT.